The 8 T cell receptor beta chains reported below all come from one sample, sequenced in a study of post-analysis software for immune sequencing data. No cognate antigen is known for these TCRs. Sequencing libraries made from TCR beta cDNA carried unique molecular identifiers. TCRdb re-analysed the PCR reads in MiXCR, keeping a single row per CDR3 protein. Of 250,000 to 300,000 distinct CDR3 sequences detected, 30% to 45% appear once; the ten largest clones hold roughly 4.8%. Study-level results: Compared with controls, patients had more of five TRBV segments, including TRBV5-6, TRBV5-1 and TRBV20-1.

Sequences were obtained from blood. The source of these receptors is a girl aged 5-17 years with multiple sclerosis.

Notes on this clonotype: Given a much more abundant clone one base away, this may be a read error. The chain combines TRBV24-1 with TRBJ2-7, with D hard to call. Per the germline V gene, CDR1 is KGHDR and CDR2 is SFDVKD. The CDR3 contains 12 residues. Trimming removed 5 bases from V and 7 bases from J, with 11 bases in between. CDR3 in DNA: TGTGCCACCAGTGGCCACCTCTATGAGCAGTACTTC. It codes for CATSGHLYEQYF.

This clonotype was detected a few times. This chain connects TRBV3-1 to TRBJ2-2; 7 positions match TRBD1. This CDR3 spans 16 amino acids. J lost 0 bases, V lost 6 bases, and 7 bases had no gene match. Germline V gene lookup returns CDR1 LGHDT and CDR2 YNNKEL (reference sequence). The CDR3 loop reads CASSQTGVSNTGELFF. The CDR3 DNA sequence: TGTGCCAGCAGTCAAACAGGGGTATCGAACACCGGGGAGCTGTTTTTT. Combining the CDR3 with reference TRBV3-1 and TRBJ2-2 gives the whole variable domain DTAVSQTPKYLVTQMGNDKSIKCEQNLGHDTMYWYKQDSKKFLKIMFSYNNKELIINETVPNRFSPKSPDKAHLNLHINSLELGDSAVYFCASSQTGVSNTGELFFGEGSRLTVL.

This clonotype was recorded a few times. Being one base from a much bigger clone, this may be a read error. V is TRBV24-1 and J is TRBJ2-7; 9 nucleotides align to TRBD2. V gave up 2 bases and J gave up 7 bases; unmatched junction bases: 11. Germline lookup yields CDR1 KGHDR and CDR2 SFDVKD. This CDR3 contains 16 residues. The CDR3 loop reads CATSDSSGNTYNEQYF. Here the CDR3 DNA reads TGTGCCACCAGTGATTCTAGCGGGAACACCTACAATGAGCAGTACTTC.

This CDR3 is CASSRWVAGPHEQYF. In DNA, the CDR3 is TGTGCCAGCAGTCGGTGGGTAGCGGGACCCCACGAGCAGTACTTC. This chain uses TRBV27 with TRBJ2-7, with TRBD2 matching 8 bases. This CDR3 has 15 amino acids. V dropped 5 bases and J dropped 5; count of bases not matched to a gene: 11. CDR1 MNHEY and CDR2 SMNVEV come from the germline V gene (reference sequence).

In this sample, this clonotype turned up a few times. The chain has TRBV6-5 and TRBJ2-2; D remains unclear. Per the germline V gene, CDR1 is MNHEY and CDR2 is SVGAGI. This CDR3 has 14 residues. V was cut by 1 base and J by 9 bases, with 12 bases left in between. The chain's CDR3 is CASSYYNKQRELFF. The CDR3 DNA reads TGTGCCAGCAGTTACTACAACAAGCAACGGGAGCTGTTTTTT.

This clonotype was seen just once. V usage is TRBV18 and J usage is TRBJ2-2; the D gene is possibly TRBD1 (5 bases). CDR1 and CDR2 (germline): KGHSH, LQKENI. V was pared by 3 bases and J by 1 base, with 6 bases between. This CDR3 region has 14 residues. CDR3 in amino acids: CASSPRENTGELFF. Here the CDR3 DNA reads TGTGCCAGCTCACCCAGGGAGAACACCGGGGAGCTGTTTTTT.

Points on this clonotype: A much larger clone lies one base from this, so it may be a read error. This chain uses TRBV7-2 with TRBJ2-5; 8 bases agree with TRBD2. CDR3 length: 16 residues. Unmatched junction bases numbered 10, after V lost 5 bases and J lost 2 bases. Germline V gene sequence: CDR1 SGHTA, CDR2 FQGNSA. CDR3 coding DNA: TGTGCCAGCAGCCCCCGACCAGCGGGGGAGCAAGAGACCCAGTACTTC. Its translation is CASSPRPAGEQETQYF.

This chain uses TRBV5-5 with TRBJ2-1; possible D gene TRBD2, 5 bases. Deletions cut 1 base from V and 1 base from J, with 15 bases between. The CDR3 runs 17 residues. Germline V gene lookup returns CDR1 SGHKS and CDR2 YYEKEE (reference sequence). This chain's CDR3 is CASSLRGGLTSYNEQFF. In DNA form, the CDR3 reads TGTGCCAGCAGCTTGCGTGGCGGGCTGACTTCCTACAATGAGCAGTTCTTC.